Listed below are T cell receptor beta chains from one sample, sequenced in a study of shared clonotypes between healthy human individuals. Method: immunoSEQ multiplex PCR; TCRdb's copy keeps in-frame clones and lacks some. Of about 1 million clones in the sample, 60% to 80% were seen once. The specimen was memory CD4+ T cells sorted from blood. The source is a young man in good health. Each CDR3 is given with its conserved first and last residue. A D gene is named only where the DNA matches it firmly. Clone size is not always given. Where it is, it says once, few, many or a class for expanded clones.

TRBD2	NA	TRBV4-3	TRBJ2-1	CASSQEYAGLAGGLNEQFF	TGCGCCAGCAGCCAAGAATACGCGGGACTAGCGGGAGGGTTGAATGAGCAGTTCTTC
NA	NA	TRBV5-4	TRBJ1-3	CASSLAWGGQGNTIYF	TGTGCCAGCAGCTTGGCATGGGGGGGCCAAGGAAACACCATATATTTT
TRBD2	NA	TRBV10-3	TRBJ2-5	CATTDSLGGETQYF	TGTGCGACTACCGACAGCCTCGGGGGGGAGACCCAGTACTTC
NA	NA	TRBV6-1	TRBJ2-2	CASSAGFSNTGELFF	TGTGCCAGCAGTGCCGGGTTTTCGAACACCGGGGAGCTGTTTTTT
TRBD1	NA	TRBV6-4	TRBJ1-5	CASTSPGTARTQGNQPQHF	TGTGCCAGCACTTCCCCCGGGACAGCTAGGACCCAGGGCAATCAGCCCCAGCATTTT
NA	NA	TRBV30	TRBJ2-1	CAWIKSYNEQFF	TGTGCCTGGATTAAAAGCTACAATGAGCAGTTCTTC
NA	NA	TRBV5-1	TRBJ2-7	CASSLIPGNYEQYF	TGCGCCAGCAGCTTAATTCCAGGGAACTACGAGCAGTACTTC
TRBD2	NA	TRBV4-2	TRBJ2-3	CASSQGTSGGATDTQYF	TGTGCCAGCAGCCAGGGGACTAGCGGGGGGGCAACAGATACGCAGTATTTT
NA	once	TRBV9	TRBJ2-5	CASSPGTSEETQYF	TGTGCCAGCAGCCCCGGGACAAGCGAAGAGACCCAGTACTTC
TRBD1	NA	TRBV27	TRBJ1-3	CASSLLVGGTGGGNTIYF	TGTGCCAGCAGTTTATTGGTGGGGGGTACAGGGGGCGGAAACACCATATATTTT
NA	NA	TRBV28	TRBJ2-2	CASSSGQGNTGELFF	TGTGCCAGCAGTTCAGGGCAGGGTAACACCGGGGAGCTGTTTTTT
TRBD1	once	TRBV29-1	TRBJ2-7	CSVEPGTDSYEQYF	TGCAGCGTTGAACCCGGGACAGACAGTTACGAGCAGTACTTC
NA	NA	TRBV6-4	TRBJ2-4	CASSEAGQRAKNIQYF	TGTGCCAGCAGTGAAGCGGGACAACGAGCCAAAAACATTCAGTACTTC
TRBD1	once	TRBV6-1	TRBJ2-7	CASSEALGTGALEQYF	TGTGCCAGCAGTGAAGCGCTGGGGACAGGGGCCCTCGAGCAGTACTTC
NA	NA	TRBV19	TRBJ1-1	CASSIKGRTEAFF	TGTGCCAGTAGCATTAAGGGACGCACTGAAGCTTTCTTT
TRBD2	once	TRBV7-6	TRBJ2-7	CASSLGLAGDYEQYF	TGTGCCAGCAGCCTCGGACTAGCGGGGGACTACGAGCAGTACTTC
NA	NA	TRBV6-1	TRBJ2-1	CASSDQGIYNEQFF	TGTGCCAGCAGTGACCAGGGGATTTACAATGAGCAGTTCTTC
NA	NA	TRBV5-1	TRBJ1-1	CASSLRADRPNTEAFF	TGCGCCAGCAGCTTAAGGGCGGACCGACCGAACACTGAAGCTTTCTTT
TRBD2	NA	TRBV7-6	TRBJ2-5	CASSSQGLAGVGETQYF	TGTGCCAGCAGCTCTCAGGGACTAGCGGGAGTTGGGGAGACCCAGTACTTC
NA	NA	TRBV7-2	TRBJ2-3	CASSLVTTVGTDTQYF	TGTGCCAGCAGCTTAGTTACTACCGTAGGCACAGATACGCAGTATTTT
NA	few	TRBV5-4	TRBJ1-4	CASSPDGREKLFF	TGTGCCAGCAGCCCGGACGGTCGGGAAAAACTGTTTTTT
NA	NA	TRBV6-1	TRBJ2-3	CASSSPPGGTDTQYF	TGTGCCAGCAGCTCCCCCCCTGGGGGCACAGATACGCAGTATTTT
NA	NA	TRBV5-5	TRBJ2-7	CASSLGRSAYEQYF	TGTGCCAGCAGCTTGGGACGTAGCGCCTACGAGCAGTACTTC
TRBD1	few	TRBV6-5	TRBJ2-1	CASRGTATYNEQFF	TGTGCCAGCAGGGGGACAGCCACCTACAATGAGCAGTTCTTC
NA	NA	TRBV29-1	TRBJ2-1	CSVESGSGYAEQFF	TGCAGCGTTGAAAGCGGAAGCGGTTATGCGGAGCAGTTCTTC
TRBD2	NA	TRBV11-2	TRBJ2-1	CASSLPGLAGDNEQFF	TGTGCCAGCAGCTTACCCGGACTAGCGGGGGACAATGAGCAGTTCTTC
NA	few	TRBV9	TRBJ1-1	CASSPLGGVDTEAFF	TGTGCCAGCAGTCCCCTCGGGGGGGTTGACACTGAAGCTTTCTTT
NA	NA	TRBV4-1	TRBJ2-5	CASSLPLGAQETQYF	TGCGCCAGCAGCCTCCCTTTGGGAGCTCAAGAGACCCAGTACTTC
NA	NA	TRBV12-5	TRBJ2-2	CATGNPAAGELFF	TGTGCTACGGGAAATCCCGCGGCCGGGGAGCTGTTTTTT
NA	NA	TRBV10-1	TRBJ2-7	CASNPHHEQYF	TGCGCCAGCAATCCTCACCACGAGCAGTACTTC
NA	NA	TRBV10-1	TRBJ1-1	CASSESKRVEAFF	TGCGCCAGCAGTGAGTCGAAGAGGGTCGAAGCTTTCTTT
NA	NA	TRBV18	TRBJ2-2	CASSPTKPGQNTGELFF	TGTGCCAGCTCACCAACAAAACCGGGACAGAACACCGGGGAGCTGTTTTTT
NA	NA	TRBV2	TRBJ1-5	CASGRDTNQPQHF	TGTGCCAGCGGCCGGGACACCAATCAGCCCCAGCATTTT
TRBD2	NA	TRBV5-4	TRBJ2-7	CASSLSGTSAEQYF	TGTGCCAGCAGCTTGAGTGGGACTAGCGCCGAGCAGTACTTC
NA	many	TRBV27	TRBJ2-3	CASSPRGRPTDTQYF	TGTGCCAGCAGCCCTCGCGGGCGGCCCACAGATACGCAGTATTTT
NA	NA	TRBV10-3	TRBJ1-2	CAITPGTNYGYTF	TGTGCCATCACCCCCGGGACCAACTATGGCTACACCTTC
TRBD1	NA	TRBV4-1	TRBJ2-4	CASSQPGQGKNIQYF	TGCGCCAGCAGCCAACCCGGACAGGGGAAAAACATTCAGTACTTC
TRBD2	NA	TRBV7-2	TRBJ2-7	CASSLVLAGVEQYF	TGTGCCAGCAGCTTAGTACTAGCGGGAGTCGAGCAGTACTTC
TRBD2	NA	TRBV10-3	TRBJ2-3	CAISSSGATTDTQYF	TGTGCCATCAGTTCTAGCGGGGCTACCACAGATACGCAGTATTTT
NA	NA	TRBV6-5	TRBJ2-2	CASSLGGANGELFF	TGTGCCAGCAGCCTTGGGGGAGCAAACGGGGAGCTGTTTTTT
TRBD1	few	TRBV18	TRBJ1-1	CASSPTDRGDTEAFF	TGTGCCAGCTCACCTACAGACAGGGGGGACACTGAAGCTTTCTTT
NA	once	TRBV6-6	TRBJ1-2	CASSNIVNYGYTF	TGTGCCAGCAGTAATATTGTTAACTATGGCTACACCTTC
NA	NA	TRBV30	TRBJ1-5	CAWSVDNNQPQHF	TGTGCCTGGAGTGTCGACAACAATCAGCCCCAGCATTTT
NA	NA	TRBV10-2	TRBJ2-7	CASTLRDVTYEQYF	TGCGCCAGCACCCTTCGGGACGTAACCTACGAGCAGTACTTC
NA	once	TRBV7-9	TRBJ1-2	CASSSRDTSHYGYTF	TGTGCCAGCAGCTCTCGGGACACTAGTCACTATGGCTACACCTTC
NA	few	TRBV6-1	TRBJ1-5	CASTSSGNQPQHF	TGTGCCAGCACCTCATCCGGCAATCAGCCCCAGCATTTT
NA	NA	TRBV4-1	TRBJ2-7	CASSQGGGVFGQYF	TGCGCCAGCAGCCAAGGAGGAGGGGTTTTCGGGCAGTACTTC
NA	NA	TRBV18	TRBJ1-1	CASSPVAIMNTEAFF	TGTGCCAGCTCACCAGTCGCGATCATGAACACTGAAGCTTTCTTT